This passage covers 23 T cell receptor beta chains from one sample sequenced in a study of blood T cell repertoires in COVID-19 (dated by TCRdb to about 2020). The library came from the immunoSEQ multiplex PCR assay. TCRdb retrieved this table from immuneACCESS and kept in-frame rearrangements only. Not all clones are present; in checked studies, unresolved V genes account for under half, and no reason is known for the remainder. The table for this sample lists 110,000 to 150,000 clones; over 70% of them were counted only once. 35% to 55% of the sample goes to the ten largest clones. Sequences were obtained from peripheral blood. Receptor source: a human donor in a cohort sampled during active COVID-19.

About this clone: A junction end diverges from the germline sequence, so it may reflect a read error. The chain uses TRBV7-7 and TRBJ2-5; TRBD1 matches 9 bases. CDR1 and CDR2 from the germline V gene are SSHAT and FNYEAQ (reference sequence). This CDR3 is 14 amino acids long. CDR3 residues: CASSLQGAGETQYF. The CDR3 DNA sequence: TGTGCTAGCAGCCTACAGGGGGCTGGAGAGACCCAGTACTTC. Variable domain in full (rest from reference TRBV7-7 and TRBJ2-5): GAGVSQSPRYKVTKRGQDVTLRCDPISSHATLYWYQQALGQGPEFLTYFNYEAQPDKSGLPSDRFSAERPEGSISTLTIQRTEQRDSAMYRCASSLQGAGETQYFGPGTRLLVL.

The rearrangement links TRBV5-1 to TRBJ2-7, with D maybe TRBD2 (5 bases). CDR3 length equals 15 residues. Trimming took off 1 base at V and 3 bases at J, with 14 bases between the two ends. Germline V CDR1 and CDR2: SGHRS, YFSETQ. As DNA, the CDR3 is TGCGCCAGCAGCTTGAATTCGGGGTGGAGCTACGAGCAGTACTTC. Residues: CASSLNSGWSYEQYF.

The J gene is TRBJ1-3, the V gene TRBV3-1 (or the pseudogene TRBV3-2), with 7 bases lining up with TRBD1. Germline CDR1 LGHDT, CDR2 YNNKEL (reference sequence). V shed 3 bases, J shed 0 bases, and the junction held 5 bases outside the gene matches. This CDR3 region has 16 residues. The CDR3 bases are TGTGCCAGCAGCCACCGACAGGGTAGCTCTGGAAACACCATATATTTT. It codes for CASSHRQGSSGNTIYF.

This chain joins TRBV27 and TRBJ2-1; 8 nucleotides match TRBD1. The germline V gene has CDR1 MNHEY and CDR2 SMNVEV (reference sequence). The CDR3 contains 13 residues. The trim removed 8 bases at V and 8 bases at J, leaving 8 bases unmatched. The CDR3 bases are TGTGCCAGCTACCAGGACAGGGCTGATGAGCAGTTCTTC. This sequence encodes CASYQDRADEQFF.

The chain has TRBV19 and TRBJ2-5, with D perhaps matching TRBD2 (5 bases). The CDR3 sequence is 14 residues long. Trimming stripped 1 base from V and 5 bases from J, with 11 bases between. Germline-derived CDR1 and CDR2 are LNHDA and SQIVND (reference sequence). CDR3 region: CASSIGSGGETQYF. DNA of the CDR3: TGTGCCAGTAGTATAGGGAGCGGCGGCGAGACCCAGTACTTC.

The chain carries TRBV3-1 (or the pseudogene TRBV3-2) and TRBJ2-1; D is unresolved. CDR3 length: 12 amino acids. The V and J ends lost 6 bases and 7 bases respectively, with 10 bases between them. In germline, CDR1 is LGHDT, CDR2 YNNKEL (reference sequence). CDR3 region: CASSWQANEQFF. The CDR3 DNA reads TGTGCCAGCAGTTGGCAGGCTAATGAGCAGTTCTTC.

The chain recombines TRBV5-1 with TRBJ2-7; possibly TRBD2 for D (7 bases). V lost 3 bases and J lost 1, with 11 bases in between. CDR3 length: 14 amino acids. Germline V gene sequence: CDR1 SGHRS, CDR2 YFSETQ. The CDR3 here is CASSWGGGSYEQYF. Here the CDR3 DNA reads TGCGCCAGCAGCTGGGGGGGCGGTTCCTACGAGCAGTACTTC.

This chain links TRBV5-6 with TRBJ2-3; D gene uncertain. CDR3 length: 14 residues. Trimming stripped 3 bases from V and 10 bases from J, with 18 bases between. Looked up from germline, CDR1 is SGHDT and CDR2 is YYEEEE. The CDR3 sequence: CASSSKSLTRAQYF. In DNA form, the CDR3 reads TGTGCCAGCAGCTCGAAATCACTGACCCGGGCGCAGTATTTT.

This clone showed up just once. V gene TRBV11-3 combines with J gene TRBJ2-7, with D perhaps matching TRBD1 (5 bases). Trimming cost V 1 base and J 3 bases, with 10 bases left between them. Germline values: CDR1 SGHNT, CDR2 YENEEA. CDR3 length: 14 residues. In nucleotides, the CDR3 is TGTGCCAGCAGCTTAGGGGGCGGCAGCTACGAGCAGTACGTC. It encodes CASSLGGGSYEQYV.

The CDR3 DNA is TGTGCCAGCAGTGAAGCCCAGGGTAGAACGGATACGCAGTATTTT. This translates into CASSEAQGRTDTQYF. This rearrangement joins TRBV6-1 to TRBJ2-3; TRBD1 might be the D (5 bases). The CDR3 length is 15 residues. Germline CDR1 and CDR2: MNHNS and SASEGT. Trimming took off 0 bases at V and 6 bases at J, with 13 bases between the two ends.

The chain links TRBV5-6 to TRBJ2-2; 11 bases are shared with TRBD2. This CDR3 has 15 residues. From germline, CDR1 is SGHDT and CDR2 YYEEEE. V lost 2 bases and J lost 6; bases outside the gene matches: 3. The CDR3 loop is CASSFSGRAPGELFF. CDR3 DNA: TGTGCCAGCAGCTTTAGCGGGAGGGCCCCCGGGGAGCTGTTTTTT.

The chain employs TRBV4-2 and TRBJ1-3; D possibly corresponds to TRBD1 (6 bases). There are 19 residues in the CDR3. V gave up 1 base and J gave up 1 base, with 20 bases separating them. The germline CDR1 and CDR2 sequences are LGHNA and YNFKEQ. CDR3 region: CASSQGMVRQVKSGNTIYF. The DNA for the CDR3 is TGTGCCAGCAGCCAAGGTATGGTGCGACAGGTTAAATCTGGAAACACCATATATTTT.

This chain joins TRBV24-1 and TRBJ1-5; TRBD1 might be the D (6 bases). There are 14 residues in the CDR3. Germline assignment: CDR1 KGHDR and CDR2 SFDVKD. V was trimmed by 4 bases and J by 3 bases, leaving 9 bases between them. This CDR3 is CATSEGQNNQPQHF. The CDR3 nucleotides read TGTGCCACCAGTGAAGGACAGAACAATCAGCCCCAGCATTTT.

The chain links TRBV2 to TRBJ2-7; a weak D match, TRBD2 (5 bases). The CDR3 is 14 residues long. Germline V gene sequence: CDR1 SNHLY, CDR2 FYNNEI. Trimming removed 7 bases at V and 3 bases at J, with 16 bases between. The CDR3 here is CASNPGSINYEQYV. For the CDR3, the DNA is TGTGCCAGCAACCCGGGGTCCATCAACTACGAGCAGTACGTC.

The chain carries TRBV7-9 and TRBJ2-7; 8 bases are shared with TRBD2. V was clipped by 4 bases and J by 6 bases; unmatched bases: 11. This CDR3 is 15 amino acids long. Germline-derived CDR1 and CDR2 are SEHNR and FQNEAQ (reference sequence). CDR3 sequence (DNA): TGTGCCAGCAGCTCCTCCGGGGGGGTAATTCGCGAGCAGTACGTC. Its translation is CASSSSGGVIREQYV.

J is TRBJ2-7 and V is TRBV6-5, with 10 bases aligning to TRBD2. Trimming cost V 8 bases and J 4 bases; bases outside gene matches: 8. Germline V gene sequence: CDR1 MNHEY, CDR2 SVGAGI. The CDR3 runs 14 residues. The CDR3 DNA reads as TGTGCCAGCGGACGAGCGGGAGGGGTTTACGAGCAGTACGTC. This gives the protein CASGRAGGVYEQYV.

Here the CDR3 DNA reads TGTGCCAGCAGTGCCGCTAGCGGCGCCGGAGAGACCCAGTACTTC. Its translation: CASSAASGAGETQYF. The chain joins TRBV2 to TRBJ2-5; 7 positions match TRBD2. Germline V gives CDR1 SNHLY, CDR2 FYNNEI. The CDR3 is 15 amino acids. The V gene end was trimmed by 4 bases and the J gene end by 4 bases; junction bases not matched to a gene: 9.

J is TRBJ1-6 and V is TRBV7-3; no definite D call. V was cut by 1 base and J by 0 bases, with 7 bases left in between. Germline values: CDR1 SGHTA, CDR2 FQGTGA. The CDR3 totals 16 residues. This CDR3 reads CASSLRGSSYNSPLHF. CDR3 DNA sequence: TGTGCCAGCAGCTTAAGAGGGAGCTCCTATAATTCACCCCTCCACTTT.

This clone was counted once. The chain has TRBV14 and TRBJ2-5; D is unclear. The V end lost 3 bases, the J end lost 5 bases, and 10 bases lay between the germline ends. Per the germline V gene, CDR1 is SGHDN and CDR2 is FVKESK. The CDR3 is 13 residues long. CDR3 sequence reads: CASSQNFLETQYF. The CDR3 DNA is TGTGCCAGCAGCCAGAACTTTCTCGAGACCCAGTACTTC.

The genes are TRBV5-6 and TRBJ2-3; tentative D call: TRBD2 (6 bases). Germline V gives CDR1 SGHDT, CDR2 YYEEEE. Trimming removed 4 bases from V and 2 bases from J, with 17 bases in between. This CDR3 comprises 16 residues. CDR3 loop: CASSELLRGNTDTQYF. CDR3 nucleotides: TGTGCCAGCAGCGAACTCCTCCGGGGGAACACAGATACGCAGTATTTT.

This clone was picked up a small number of times. This chain links TRBV19 with TRBJ1-3, with TRBD1 as a possible D gene (5 bases). The CDR3 totals 16 residues. CDR1 and CDR2 (germline): LNHDA, SQIVND (reference sequence). V dropped 5 bases and J dropped 4 bases, with 18 bases sitting between them. The CDR3: CASSSTQGGVGNTIYF. CDR3 coding DNA: TGTGCCAGTAGTTCAACCCAAGGAGGGGTAGGAAACACCATATATTTT.

A few counts support this clone. The rearrangement links TRBV28 to TRBJ1-1; no clear D gene. Germline loops: CDR1 MDHEN, CDR2 SYDVKM. This CDR3 contains 13 residues. Trimming took 8 bases from V and 0 from J, leaving 10 bases between them. The CDR3 DNA reads as TGTGCCAGCGACGATGACATGAACACTGAAGCTTTCTTT. This translates into CASDDDMNTEAFF.

The CDR3 region is CASSLRGQGNTIYF. DNA of the CDR3: TGTGCCAGCAGCTTGAGGGGTCAGGGAAACACCATATATTTT. The chain employs TRBV5-4 and TRBJ1-3; a weak D match, TRBD1 (5 bases). Trimming left V 1 base short and J 4 bases short, with 9 bases between. CDR3 length: 14 amino acids. Germline CDR1 is SGHNT and CDR2 is YYREEE (reference sequence).